A single sample is the source of the 14 T cell receptor beta chains below, sequenced in a study of T-cell reconstitution after alpha-beta-depleted transplantation in children. During its preparation, the TCRbeta library received unique molecular identifiers. MiXCR, applied by TCRdb to the PCR reads, yields one record per CDR3 protein. Among just under 250,000 distinct CDR3 sequences listed, about 25% were seen once. The specimen was PBMCs, collected before TCRalphabeta/CD19-depleted stem cell transplant. The receptor set was obtained from a girl aged 2 to 9 with Fanconi anemia, due to receive a stem cell transplant.

This clonotype was observed many times. The genes are TRBV21-1 and TRBJ2-1; no DNA check was done on the table's D call, TRBD1. TRBV21-1 is a pseudogene locus. The length of the CDR3 is 16 residues. The CDR3: CASSKGGQGAYNEQFF. The CDR3 DNA is TGTGCCAGCAGCAAAGGGGGACAGGGGGCCTACAATGAGCAGTTCTTC.

In its sample, this clonotype was seen a few times. The CDR3 spells CASSLAIAGGDNEQFF. The CDR3 coding sequence is TGTGCCAGCAGCTTAGCTATAGCGGGAGGGGACAATGAGCAGTTCTTC. This chain uses TRBV7-8 with TRBJ2-1; 11 nucleotides match TRBD2. Trimming removed 0 bases from V and 5 bases from J; junction bases left unmatched: 3. The CDR3 runs to 16 residues. Germline V gene sequence: CDR1 SGHVS, CDR2 FQNEAQ. Based on the CDR3 plus reference TRBV7-8 and TRBJ2-1, the full variable domain is GAGVSQSPRYKVAKRGQDVALRCDPISGHVSLFWYQQALGQGPEFLTYFQNEAQLDKSGLPSDRFFAERPEGSVSTLKIQRTQQEDSAVYLCASSLAIAGGDNEQFFGPGTRLTVL.

This clonotype was seen a handful of times. The chain uses TRBV20-1 and TRBJ2-7; 7 nucleotides align to TRBD1. With V trimmed by 6 bases and J by 5 bases, 7 bases remained unmatched. The CDR3 loop spans 12 amino acids. The germline V gene has CDR1 DFQATT and CDR2 SNEGSKA (reference sequence). The CDR3 here is CSAITGAHEQYF. CDR3 coding DNA: TGCAGTGCCATTACAGGGGCCCACGAGCAGTACTTC.

This clonotype has a count of ten or more. DNA for the CDR3: TGCAGTGCTAGAGCTGACCCCTGGGCAGATACGCAGTATTTT. Translated, it gives CSARADPWADTQYF. The chain recombines TRBV20-1 with TRBJ2-3; D remains ambiguous. The germline V and J ends were trimmed by 1 base and 4 bases, with 12 bases remaining between them. The CDR3 is 14 residues long. Germline V lookup: CDR1 DFQATT, CDR2 SNEGSKA (reference sequence).

This clonotype was observed a few times. The chain has TRBV4-2 and TRBJ1-3, with D unresolved. The CDR3 runs 15 residues. CDR1 and CDR2 from the germline V gene are LGHNA and YNFKEQ. V shed 0 bases and J shed 4 bases, with 10 bases lying between them. The CDR3 DNA reads as TGTGCCAGCAGCCAAGATCTGGGAGCAGGAAACACCATATATTTT. This sequence encodes CASSQDLGAGNTIYF.

This clonotype was observed at least ten times. The rearrangement links TRBV7-2 to TRBJ2-7; possibly TRBD1 for D (6 bases). The germline CDR1 and CDR2 sequences are SGHTA and FQGNSA. V lost 3 bases and J 3 bases, leaving 9 bases between the germline ends. This CDR3 comprises 13 residues. The CDR3 coding sequence is TGTGCCAGCAGCTTTCTACAGGGCTACGAGCAGTACTTC. Amino acids: CASSFLQGYEQYF. The full variable domain, its missing parts supplied by reference TRBV7-2 and TRBJ2-7, is GAGVSQSPSNKVTEKGKDVELRCDPISGHTALYWYRQSLGQGLEFLIYFQGNSAPDKSGLPSDRFSAERTGGSVSTLTIQRTQQEDSAVYLCASSFLQGYEQYFGPGTRLTVT.

This clonotype turned up a few times. The chain joins TRBV6-1 to TRBJ2-6, with no clear D. Germline loops: CDR1 MNHNS, CDR2 SASEGT. V was pared by 6 bases and J by 4 bases, with 16 bases between. This CDR3 has 16 residues. CDR3 region: CASSPLASQGANVLTF. CDR3 bases: TGTGCCAGCAGCCCCCTTGCCAGTCAGGGGGCCAACGTCCTGACTTTC.

This clonotype has ten or more counts. The J gene is TRBJ2-1, the V gene TRBV29-1; unclear D gene. V lost 6 bases and J 6 bases, leaving 12 bases between the germline ends. Germline-derived CDR1 and CDR2 are SQVTM and ANQGSEA. The CDR3 is 12 residues long. The CDR3 loop reads CSVAIESNEQFF. DNA of the CDR3: TGCAGCGTCGCTATAGAGTCCAATGAGCAGTTCTTC.

The CDR3 sequence: CSVTIGQNYGYTF. The CDR3 nucleotides are TGCAGCGTGACAATCGGACAGAACTATGGCTACACCTTC. The V gene is TRBV29-1, the J gene TRBJ1-2, with D perhaps TRBD1 (6 bases). The CDR3 loop spans 13 amino acids. V was clipped by 6 bases and J by 2 bases, with 13 bases between them. Per the germline V gene, CDR1 is SQVTM and CDR2 is ANQGSEA.

This clonotype has a count of ten or more. The J gene is TRBJ2-7, the V gene TRBV29-1; D is unclear. The CDR3 totals 10 residues. Trimming left V 0 bases short and J 9 bases short, with 6 bases between. CDR1 and CDR2 from the germline V gene are SQVTM and ANQGSEA. CDR3 sequence reads: CSVEDRLQYF. The CDR3 DNA reads as TGCAGCGTTGAAGACAGGCTGCAGTACTTC.

This chain uses TRBV7-6 with TRBJ2-7; 7 bases match TRBD1. Germline-derived CDR1 and CDR2 are SGHVS and FNYEAQ. V was clipped by 7 bases and J by 3 bases; unmatched bases: 9. This CDR3 spans 14 amino acids. CDR3 region: CASTSTGSIYEQYF. CDR3 nucleotides: TGTGCCAGCACCTCGACAGGGTCCATCTACGAGCAGTACTTC. Based on the CDR3 plus reference TRBV7-6 and TRBJ2-7, the full variable domain is GAGVSQSPRYKVTKRGQDVALRCDPISGHVSLYWYRQALGQGPEFLTYFNYEAQQDKSGLPNDRFSAERPEGSISTLTIQRTEQRDSAMYRCASTSTGSIYEQYFGPGTRLTVT.

This rearrangement joins TRBV7-9 to TRBJ2-7; D unclear. V lost 5 bases and J 4 bases, leaving 18 bases between the germline ends. CDR1 and CDR2 (germline): SEHNR, FQNEAQ (reference sequence). This CDR3 is built from 15 residues. The CDR3 is CASSIGKNSRYEQYF. CDR3 in DNA: TGTGCCAGCAGCATAGGAAAGAACAGTAGATACGAGCAGTACTTC.

This clonotype was counted at least ten times. The rearrangement joins TRBV20-1 to TRBJ2-4; D is unclear. The germline CDR1 and CDR2 sequences are DFQATT and SNEGSKA (reference sequence). The CDR3 totals 16 residues. V was cut by 2 bases and J by 0 bases, with 14 bases left in between. The CDR3 coding sequence is TGCAGTGCTAGAAGGTGGGCACCCGGAGCCAAAAACATTCAGTACTTC. Translating gives CSARRWAPGAKNIQYF.

The chain is built from TRBV20-1 and TRBJ2-7; D may correspond to TRBD1 or TRBD2 (5 bases each). The CDR3 consists of 14 residues. V was shortened by 4 bases and J by 4 bases, with 17 bases between the two germline ends. Germline-derived CDR1 and CDR2 are DFQATT and SNEGSKA (reference sequence). The CDR3 DNA reads as TGCAGTGCTACCCGGGACCTTAGCCCGTACGAGCAGTACTTC. The encoded protein is CSATRDLSPYEQYF.